The 7 T cell receptor beta chains below come from one sample, sequenced in a study of blood T cell repertoires in COVID-19. Produced via immunoSEQ multiplex PCR; TCRdb's table is partial and in-frame only. The sample shows around 15,000 clones, more than 70% of them seen only once. Sequenced: peripheral blood. The source is a human donor in a cohort sampled during active COVID-19.

The J gene is TRBJ2-7, the V gene TRBV7-6, with D perhaps TRBD1 (7 bases). The CDR3 consists of 15 residues. Germline V gives CDR1 SGHVS, CDR2 FNYEAQ. V was shortened by 5 bases and J by 3 bases, with 17 bases between the two germline ends. CDR3 DNA sequence: TGTGCCAGCAGCCTCGTGGAGGGGGCTATCTACGAGCAGTACTTC. This sequence encodes CASSLVEGAIYEQYF.

Only a few counts were recorded for this clone. J is TRBJ2-1 and V is TRBV7-9; D might be TRBD2 (6 bases). CDR1 and CDR2 (germline): SEHNR, FQNEAQ (reference sequence). The CDR3 totals 12 residues. V gave up 8 bases and J gave up 5 bases, with 10 bases separating them. CDR3 protein: CASRGRNNEQFF. CDR3 coding DNA: TGTGCCAGCCGGGGGAGGAACAATGAGCAGTTCTTC.

The V call is TRBV11-2, the J call TRBJ2-5; D is unclear. The V end was cut by 2 bases, the J end by 3 bases, with 10 bases between. Germline V gene data show CDR1 as SGHAT and CDR2 as FQNNGV. The CDR3 extends over 14 amino acids. The CDR3 DNA reads as TGTGCCAGCAGCTTAAATGGGCCGAAAGAGACCCAGTACTTC. As protein: CASSLNGPKETQYF.

V usage is TRBV3-1 (or the pseudogene TRBV3-2) and J usage is TRBJ2-1, with D unresolved. The CDR3 extends over 14 amino acids. With 0 bases removed from V and 10 bases from J, the gap between germline ends came to 13 bases. In germline, CDR1 is LGHDT, CDR2 YNNKEL (reference sequence). CDR3 loop: CASSQDALVREQFF. The CDR3 coding sequence is TGTGCCAGCAGCCAAGATGCTCTAGTCCGCGAGCAGTTCTTC.

The chain has TRBV2 and TRBJ1-1, with TRBD1 matching over 8 bases. V was clipped by 2 bases and J by 11 bases; unmatched bases: 10. Germline V lookup: CDR1 SNHLY, CDR2 FYNNEI. This CDR3 has 14 residues. The CDR3 DNA follows: TGTGCCAGCAGTGAACCCCGGACAGGGACCGAGGCTTTCTTT. Translated, it gives CASSEPRTGTEAFF.

The gene calls are TRBV3-1 (or the pseudogene TRBV3-2) and TRBJ2-2; 7 bases are a match to TRBD2. The CDR3 is 17 residues long. The germline V gene has CDR1 LGHDT and CDR2 YNNKEL (reference sequence). With V trimmed by 0 bases and J by 5 bases, 9 bases remained unmatched. For the CDR3, the DNA is TGTGCCAGCAGCCAAGATAGGGGCACTAGCGTAACCGGGGAGCTGTTTTTT. Protein sequence: CASSQDRGTSVTGELFF.

The V gene is TRBV2, the J gene TRBJ1-5; D uncertain. Per the germline V gene, CDR1 is SNHLY and CDR2 is FYNNEI. There are 13 residues in the CDR3. Trimming took off 4 bases at V and 4 bases at J, with 8 bases between the two ends. CDR3 DNA sequence: TGTGCCAGCAGTGCAGGCTTTAATCAGCCCCAGCATTTT. Translated, it gives CASSAGFNQPQHF.